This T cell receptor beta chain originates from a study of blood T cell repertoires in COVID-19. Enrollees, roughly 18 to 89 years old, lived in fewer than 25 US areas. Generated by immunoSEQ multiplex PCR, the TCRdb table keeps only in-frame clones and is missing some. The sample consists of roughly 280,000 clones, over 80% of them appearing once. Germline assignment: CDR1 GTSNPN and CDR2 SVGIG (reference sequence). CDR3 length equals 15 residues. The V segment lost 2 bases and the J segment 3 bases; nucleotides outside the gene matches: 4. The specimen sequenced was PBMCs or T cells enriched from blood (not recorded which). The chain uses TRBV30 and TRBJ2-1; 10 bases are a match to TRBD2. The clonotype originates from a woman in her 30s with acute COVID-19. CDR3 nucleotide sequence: TGTGCCTGGAGTTGGGGGACTAGCGACTACAATGAGCAGTTCTTC. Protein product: CAWSWGTSDYNEQFF.